A single sample gave rise to the 14 T cell receptor beta chains below, sequenced in a study of blood T cell repertoires in COVID-19 (dated by TCRdb to about 2020). The receptor library was made with the immunoSEQ multiplex PCR assay. TCRdb stores this immuneACCESS table with in-frame sequences only. Part of the clones is absent; in the studies checked, under half of the shortfall reflects unresolved V genes, and no reason is known for the rest. The sample has some 510,000 clones on record, around 87% of them singletons. The top ten clones comprise 1.8% of the sample. The sample comprised PBMCs or T cells enriched from blood (not recorded which). The receptors shown here come from a woman aged 40 to 55 who had recovered from COVID-19.

Points on this clone: The junction shows a germline mismatch at one end, possibly a read error. The chain couples TRBV10-2 to TRBJ2-6; 10 bases map to TRBD1. CDR3 length equals 18 residues. CDR1 WSHSY and CDR2 SAAADI come from the germline V gene. CDR3 DNA: TGCGCCAGCGGTGAGACAGGGGGCTTTTTTATGGGGGCCAACGTCCTGACTTTC. Translating gives CASGETGGFFMGANVLTF.

The chain has TRBV4-3 and TRBJ2-1, with TRBD1 matching over 10 bases. V gave up 1 base and J gave up 12 bases; unmatched junction bases: 6. Per germline, CDR1 LGHNA and CDR2 YSLEER. There are 14 residues in the CDR3. CDR3 sequence (DNA): TGCGCCAGCAGCCAAGGGACAGGGGGTGTCGCGCAGTTCTTC. As protein: CASSQGTGGVAQFF.

The chain is built from TRBV25-1 and TRBJ2-2, with D possibly matching TRBD1 (5 bases). From germline, CDR1 is MGHDK and CDR2 SYGVNS. Deletions cut 4 bases from V and 0 bases from J, with 6 bases between. The CDR3 covers 14 residues. CDR3 residues: CASSVGPNTGELFF. The CDR3 DNA sequence: TGTGCCAGCAGTGTGGGGCCGAACACCGGGGAGCTGTTTTTT.

The chain carries TRBV6-1 and TRBJ1-2, with 8 positions matching TRBD1. The CDR3 consists of 14 residues. The V gene's germline CDR1 is MNHNS and CDR2 SASEGT. J was trimmed by 4 bases and V by 3 bases; bases with no gene match: 4. The CDR3 here is CASSDRGRGYGYTF. The CDR3 DNA sequence: TGTGCCAGCAGTGACAGGGGGCGAGGCTATGGCTACACCTTC.

J is TRBJ1-1 and V is TRBV7-2; D perhaps matches TRBD1 (6 bases). This CDR3 comprises 13 residues. The germline V gene has CDR1 SGHTA and CDR2 FQGNSA. Trimming cost V 6 bases and J 3 bases, with 11 bases left between them. The CDR3 DNA reads TGTGCCAGCAGGTCGGACAGAGACACTGAAGCTTTCTTT. Translating it yields CASRSDRDTEAFF.

CDR3 nucleotide sequence: TGTGCCAGCAGCTTGGGGAGCAGCTCCTACAATGAGCAGTTCTTC. Protein: CASSLGSSSYNEQFF. The chain is built from TRBV5-6 and TRBJ2-1; D is ambiguous. CDR3 length: 15 amino acids. Trimming took 0 bases from V and 0 from J, leaving 7 bases between them. Germline lookup yields CDR1 SGHDT and CDR2 YYEEEE.

The chain carries TRBV9 and TRBJ2-7, with D possibly being TRBD2 (6 bases). Deletions cut 4 bases from V and 4 bases from J, with 15 bases between. Germline V gene data show CDR1 as SGDLS and CDR2 as YYNGEE. The CDR3 has 14 amino acids. The CDR3: CASSPSGRLYEQYF. CDR3 DNA: TGTGCCAGCAGCCCCAGCGGGCGGCTGTACGAGCAGTACTTC.

The rearrangement uses TRBV7-9 and TRBJ1-1; D remains unclear. V lost 5 bases and J lost 2, with 9 bases in between. Germline lookup yields CDR1 SEHNR and CDR2 FQNEAQ (reference sequence). This CDR3 comprises 13 residues. CDR3 sequence: CASSRRANTEAFF. Here the CDR3 DNA reads TGTGCCAGCAGCCGGAGGGCCAACACTGAAGCTTTCTTT.

This clone was counted once. This chain connects TRBV5-1 to TRBJ1-4; 9 nucleotides line up with TRBD1. Germline CDR1 is SGHRS and CDR2 is YFSETQ. CDR3 length: 15 residues. The V gene end was trimmed by 4 bases and the J gene end by 3 bases; junction bases not matched to a gene: 4. This CDR3 is CASSQQGAANEKLFF. CDR3 in DNA: TGCGCCAGCAGCCAACAGGGGGCCGCTAATGAAAAACTGTTTTTT.

V and J are TRBV4-1 and TRBJ1-1, with TRBD1 identical over 12 bases. The CDR3 consists of 15 residues. The V gene end was trimmed by 3 bases and the J gene end by 5 bases; junction bases not matched to a gene: 4. Germline CDR1 and CDR2: MGHRA and YSYEKL. CDR3 in amino acids: CASSQGQGARTEAFF. CDR3 in DNA: TGCGCCAGCAGCCAGGGACAGGGGGCGCGGACTGAAGCTTTCTTT.

The chain has TRBV2 and TRBJ1-1, with 8 bases lining up with TRBD1. Germline CDR1 reads SNHLY; CDR2 reads FYNNEI. The V segment lost 4 bases and the J segment 5 bases; nucleotides outside the gene matches: 6. The CDR3 consists of 14 residues. The CDR3 coding sequence is TGTGCCAGCAGTGTAATACAGGGGGGTACTGAAGCTTTCTTT. Translation: CASSVIQGGTEAFF.

The chain uses TRBV27 and TRBJ1-1; no firm D call. Trimming took 7 bases from V and 3 from J, leaving 12 bases between them. The germline V gene encodes CDR1 MNHEY and CDR2 SMNVEV (reference sequence). The CDR3 consists of 13 residues. The CDR3 loop is CASKSSRDTEAFF. CDR3 nucleotides: TGTGCCAGCAAGTCTTCCCGGGACACTGAAGCTTTCTTT.

V is TRBV18 and J is TRBJ1-2; perhaps TRBD1 as D (6 bases). CDR3 length equals 15 residues. The ends were cut back, 6 bases at V and 2 bases at J, with 16 bases in the middle. Per germline, CDR1 KGHSH and CDR2 LQKENI. For the CDR3, the DNA is TGTGCCAGCTCCCCTAGGGGACAAAGGAACTATGGCTACACCTTC. It translates to CASSPRGQRNYGYTF.

This rearrangement joins TRBV6-5 to TRBJ1-5; D unresolved. The CDR3 runs to 15 residues. CDR1 is MNHEY and CDR2 is SVGAGI in the germline V gene. Trimming removed 4 bases at V and 0 bases at J, with 10 bases between. This CDR3 is CASSLWQDSNQPQHF. CDR3 sequence (DNA): TGTGCCAGCAGTTTATGGCAGGATAGCAATCAGCCCCAGCATTTT.